The clone carrying this TCR beta chain occurred many times. Its cognate antigen is unknown. TCR beta CDR3 regions were amplified from RNA. HTBI primers were used for first-round RT-PCR of the TCR CDR3. TCRdb called the multiplex PCR reads again in MiXCR, with one record for every CDR3 protein. The table shows approximately 610,000 distinct CDR3 sequences, with roughly 14% occurring only once. Germline CDR1 is SGHTA and CDR2 is FQGNSA. With V trimmed by 6 bases and J by 8 bases, 5 bases remained unmatched. This CDR3 is built from 12 residues. Diagnostic decisions used clinical symptoms, serum thyroxine and TRAb, thyroid ultrasound and orbital computed tomography. This entry belongs to a study of T cells in Graves' hyperthyroidism and ophthalmopathy. Study background: Blood from the periphery was taken at initial diagnosis, before any treatment.

Study-wide points: Blood shared most expanded thyroid clonotypes above 0.001. Separating ophthalmopathy from stable hyperthyroidism was achieved by a 13 V-J model.

Sequences were obtained from blood. The gene calls are TRBV7-2 and TRBJ1-2; 8 bases agree with TRBD1. The source of this sequence is a woman between 35 and 50 years old with Graves' ophthalmopathy. The CDR3 loop reads CASRQGARGYTF. As DNA, the CDR3 is TGTGCCAGCAGGCAGGGGGCTCGAGGCTACACCTTC.